The following is a T cell receptor beta chain sequence with its context. Original processing notes: Reference gene primer amplification yielded estimated nucleated cell counts. Repertoires were generated with immunoSEQ multiplex PCR, while TCRdb's copy carries only in-frame clones and drops some. The V and J calls and clone size were taken over from that table, and D and trimming were inferred from the DNA. The table lists 50,000 to 60,000 clones, about 88% of them singletons. The ends lost 3 bases at V and 4 bases at J; junction bases unmatched: 10. The CDR3 runs to 18 residues. The germline V gene has CDR1 SGHAT and CDR2 FQNNGV. This sample was taken from a study of blood T cell repertoires in COVID-19. Whole-study context: Samples came from the United States, Italy and Spain, spanning acute and convalescent COVID-19. T cells, B-cell-depleted T cells, or PBMCs supplied cDNA or gDNA.

The sequencing input was peripheral blood. The rearrangement links TRBV11-2 to TRBJ2-2; 11 positions match TRBD2. The sequence derives from a man between 60 and 75 years old with active COVID-19. This CDR3 reads CASSLLSGRARGTGELFF. The CDR3 coding sequence is TGTGCCAGCAGCTTGCTTAGCGGGAGGGCCCGGGGCACCGGGGAGCTGTTTTTT.